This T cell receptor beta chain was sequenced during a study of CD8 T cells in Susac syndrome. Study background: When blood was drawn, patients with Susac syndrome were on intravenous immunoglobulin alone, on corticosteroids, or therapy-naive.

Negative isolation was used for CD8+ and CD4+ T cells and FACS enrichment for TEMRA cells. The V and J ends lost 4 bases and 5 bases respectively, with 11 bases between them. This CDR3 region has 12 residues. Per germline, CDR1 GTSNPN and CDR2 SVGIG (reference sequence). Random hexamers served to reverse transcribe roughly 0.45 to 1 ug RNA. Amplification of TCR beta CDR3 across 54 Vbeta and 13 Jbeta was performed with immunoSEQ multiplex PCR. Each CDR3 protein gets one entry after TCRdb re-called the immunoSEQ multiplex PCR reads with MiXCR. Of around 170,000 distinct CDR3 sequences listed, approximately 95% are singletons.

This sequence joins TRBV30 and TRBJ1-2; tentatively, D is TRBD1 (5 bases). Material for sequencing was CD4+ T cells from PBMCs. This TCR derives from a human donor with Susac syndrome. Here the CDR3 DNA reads TGTGCCTGGACCCCCGCAGGGTATGGCTACACCTTC. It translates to CAWTPAGYGYTF.